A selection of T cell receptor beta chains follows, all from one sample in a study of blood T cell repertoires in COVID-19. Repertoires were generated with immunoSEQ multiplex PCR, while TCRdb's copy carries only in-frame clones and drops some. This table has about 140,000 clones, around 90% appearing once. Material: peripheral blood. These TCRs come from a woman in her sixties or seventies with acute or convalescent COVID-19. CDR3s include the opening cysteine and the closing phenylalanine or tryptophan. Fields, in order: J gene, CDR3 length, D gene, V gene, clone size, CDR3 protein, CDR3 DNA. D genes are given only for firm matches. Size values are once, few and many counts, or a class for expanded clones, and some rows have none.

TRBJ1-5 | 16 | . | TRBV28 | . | CASSSRAGSGNQPQHF | TGTGCCAGCAGTTCTCGGGCAGGGTCGGGCAATCAGCCCCAGCATTTT
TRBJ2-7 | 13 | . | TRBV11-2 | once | CASSLGGSYEQYF | TGTGCCAGCAGCTTAGGCGGCTCCTACGAGCAGTACTTC
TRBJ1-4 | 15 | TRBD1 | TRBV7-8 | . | CASSLNRGLGEKLFF | TGTGCCAGCAGCTTAAACAGGGGTTTGGGGGAAAAACTGTTTTTT
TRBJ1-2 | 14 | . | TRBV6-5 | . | CASSPFTGIGGYTF | TGTGCCAGCAGTCCCTTCACAGGGATTGGTGGCTACACCTTC
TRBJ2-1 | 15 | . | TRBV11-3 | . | CASSSGLVPYNEQFF | TGTGCCAGCAGCTCCGGACTTGTACCCTACAATGAGCAGTTCTTC
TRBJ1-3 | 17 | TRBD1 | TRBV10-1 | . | CASPHSGTVYSGNTIYF | TGCGCCAGCCCGCATTCCGGGACAGTATACTCTGGAAACACCATATATTTT
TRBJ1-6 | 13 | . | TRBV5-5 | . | CASSLELDSPLHF | TGTGCCAGCAGCTTGGAACTGGATTCACCCCTCCACTTT
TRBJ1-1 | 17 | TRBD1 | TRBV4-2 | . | CASSLTGTGGTNTEAFF | TGTGCCAGCAGCTTAACCGGGACAGGGGGCACCAACACTGAAGCTTTCTTT
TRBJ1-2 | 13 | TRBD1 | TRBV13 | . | CASSLAGGGGYTF | TGTGCCAGCAGCTTAGCAGGGGGTGGCGGCTACACCTTC
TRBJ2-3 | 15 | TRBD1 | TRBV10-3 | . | CAIRPGQGALYTQYF | TGTGCCATCAGACCAGGACAGGGGGCGTTATATACGCAGTATTTT
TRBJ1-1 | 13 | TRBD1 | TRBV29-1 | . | CSGKGQTLSEAFF | TGCAGCGGGAAGGGACAGACCCTGTCTGAAGCTTTCTTT
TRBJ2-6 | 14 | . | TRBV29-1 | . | CSVSPRGGANVLTF | TGCAGCGTCAGCCCCCGAGGGGGGGCCAACGTCCTGACTTTC
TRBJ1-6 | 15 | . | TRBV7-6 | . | CASSLFAGQNSPLHF | TGTGCCAGCAGCTTATTCGCAGGACAGAATTCACCCCTCCACTTT
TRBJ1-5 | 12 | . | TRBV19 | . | CASRVANQPQHF | TGTGCCAGCAGGGTCGCCAATCAGCCCCAGCATTTT
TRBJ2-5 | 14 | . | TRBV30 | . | CAWSQISPQETQYF | TGTGCCTGGAGCCAAATTTCCCCCCAAGAGACCCAGTACTTC
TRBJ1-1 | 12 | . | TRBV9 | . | CASSSDTVEAFF | TGTGCCAGCAGCTCTGACACCGTGGAAGCTTTCTTT
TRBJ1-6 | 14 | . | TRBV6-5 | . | CASSSLGGLRPLHF | TGTGCCAGCAGCTCCCTGGGAGGTCTCCGGCCCCTCCACTTT
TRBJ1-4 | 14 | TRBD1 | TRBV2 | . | CASSKQGANEKLFF | TGTGCCAGCAGCAAACAGGGGGCGAATGAAAAACTGTTTTTT
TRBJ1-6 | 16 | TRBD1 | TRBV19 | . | CASSIDWDRVGSPLHF | TGTGCCAGTAGTATAGACTGGGACAGGGTAGGGTCACCCCTCCACTTT
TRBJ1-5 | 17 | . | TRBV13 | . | CASSQGGAADSNQPQHF | TGTGCCAGCAGCCAGGGAGGGGCGGCAGACAGCAATCAGCCCCAGCATTTT
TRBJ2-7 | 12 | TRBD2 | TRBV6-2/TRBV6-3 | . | CASSQPGTRKYF | TGTGCCAGCAGCCAACCCGGGACTAGAAAGTACTTC
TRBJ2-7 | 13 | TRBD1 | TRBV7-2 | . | CASSSRTGDEQYF | TGTGCCAGCAGTTCTCGGACAGGGGACGAGCAGTACTTC
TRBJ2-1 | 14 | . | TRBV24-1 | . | CATSDGENRGGQFF | TGTGCCACCAGTGATGGAGAGAACAGGGGGGGGCAGTTCTTC
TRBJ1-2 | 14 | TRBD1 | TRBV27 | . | CASSRTGVGYGYTF | TGTGCCAGCAGCCGGACAGGGGTTGGCTATGGCTACACCTTC
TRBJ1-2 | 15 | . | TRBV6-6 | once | CASSSQKTGNYGYTF | TGTGCCAGCAGTTCTCAAAAGACGGGGAACTATGGCTACACCTTC
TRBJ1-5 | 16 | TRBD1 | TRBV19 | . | CASSILLRTGDQPQHF | TGTGCCAGTAGTATCCTCCTAAGGACAGGGGACCAGCCCCAGCATTTT
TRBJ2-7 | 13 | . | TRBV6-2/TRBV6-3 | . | CASSYGGIYEQYF | TGTGCCAGCAGTTACGGGGGCATTTACGAGCAGTACTTC
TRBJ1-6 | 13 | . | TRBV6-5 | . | CASARDYNSPLHF | TGTGCCAGCGCCAGGGACTATAATTCACCCCTCCACTTT
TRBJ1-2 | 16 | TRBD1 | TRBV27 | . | CANTAPRQGLNYGYTF | TGTGCCAACACAGCACCTCGACAGGGTCTCAACTATGGCTACACCTTC
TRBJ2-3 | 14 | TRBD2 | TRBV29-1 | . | CSVGGLAGADTQYF | TGCAGCGTGGGTGGACTAGCGGGGGCAGATACGCAGTATTTT
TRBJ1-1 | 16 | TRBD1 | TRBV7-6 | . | CASSSGQPIMNTEAFF | TGTGCCAGCAGCTCGGGACAGCCGATTATGAACACTGAAGCTTTCTTT
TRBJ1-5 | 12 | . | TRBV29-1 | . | CSAAALGQPQHF | TGCAGCGCCGCCGCCCTAGGACAGCCCCAGCATTTT
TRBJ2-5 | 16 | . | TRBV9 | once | CASSVGVAPEQETQYF | TGTGCCAGCAGCGTAGGTGTAGCGCCTGAACAAGAGACCCAGTACTTC
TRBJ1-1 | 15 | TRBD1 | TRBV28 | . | CASSTPGTANTEAFF | TGTGCCAGCAGTACGCCCGGGACAGCGAACACTGAAGCTTTCTTT
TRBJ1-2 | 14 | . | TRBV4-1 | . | CASSQDADTYGYTF | TGCGCCAGCAGCCAAGATGCGGACACCTATGGCTACACCTTC
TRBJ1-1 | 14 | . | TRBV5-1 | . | CASSRTVEGTEAFF | TGCGCCAGCAGCAGGACAGTGGAAGGGACTGAAGCTTTCTTT
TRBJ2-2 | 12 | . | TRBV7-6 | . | CASSRAGGELFF | TGTGCCAGCAGCCGAGCAGGCGGGGAGCTGTTTTTT
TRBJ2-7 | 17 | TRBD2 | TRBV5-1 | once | CASSAVPGLAGNYEQYF | TGCGCCAGCAGCGCGGTGCCGGGACTAGCGGGAAACTACGAGCAGTACTTC
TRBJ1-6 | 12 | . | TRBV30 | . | CAWIVGGSPLHF | TGTGCCTGGATTGTAGGGGGTTCACCCCTCCACTTT
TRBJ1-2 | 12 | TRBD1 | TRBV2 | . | CASRPQGGGYTF | TGTGCCAGCAGACCCCAGGGGGGTGGCTACACCTTC
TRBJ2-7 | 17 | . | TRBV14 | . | CASSQDSGGVTRYEQYF | TGTGCCAGCAGCCAAGACTCCGGCGGGGTAACCCGCTACGAGCAGTACTTC
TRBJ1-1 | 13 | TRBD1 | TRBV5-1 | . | CASSFTGGTEAFF | TGCGCCAGCAGCTTCACAGGGGGCACTGAAGCTTTCTTT
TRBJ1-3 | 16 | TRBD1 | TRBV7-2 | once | CASSLGVQGSGNTIYF | TGTGCCAGCAGCCTTGGGGTACAGGGGTCTGGAAACACCATATATTTT
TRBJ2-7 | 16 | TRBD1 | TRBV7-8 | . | CASSLRQGASSYEQYF | TGTGCCAGCAGCCTCAGACAGGGGGCCTCCTCCTACGAGCAGTACTTC
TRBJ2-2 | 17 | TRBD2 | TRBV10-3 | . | CAINSGTSGVNTGELFF | TGTGCCATCAATTCCGGGACTAGCGGGGTTAACACCGGGGAGCTGTTTTTT
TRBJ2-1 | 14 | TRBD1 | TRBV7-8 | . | CASSLGQGLDEQFF | TGTGCCAGCAGCTTGGGACAGGGGTTGGATGAGCAGTTCTTC
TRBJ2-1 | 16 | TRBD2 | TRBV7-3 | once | CASSKAPGLVRNEQFF | TGTGCCAGCAGCAAAGCGCCGGGACTAGTCAGAAATGAGCAGTTCTTC
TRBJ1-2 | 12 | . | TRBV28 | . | CASSSPVVGYTF | TGTGCCAGCAGTTCCCCGGTGGTTGGCTACACCTTC
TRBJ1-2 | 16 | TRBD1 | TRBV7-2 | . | CASSLVGTGANYGYTF | TGTGCCAGCAGCTTAGTCGGGACAGGAGCTAACTATGGCTACACCTTC
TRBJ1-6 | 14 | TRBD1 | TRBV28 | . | CASSLEDRDSPLHF | TGTGCCAGCAGTTTAGAGGACAGGGATTCACCCCTCCACTTT
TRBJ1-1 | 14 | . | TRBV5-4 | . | CASSLDIMNTEAFF | TGTGCCAGCAGCTTGGACATCATGAACACTGAAGCTTTCTTT
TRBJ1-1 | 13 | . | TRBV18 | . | CASSPYGNTEAFF | TGTGCCAGCTCACCATACGGTAACACTGAAGCTTTCTTT
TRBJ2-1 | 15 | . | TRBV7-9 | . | CASSPGGRVYNEQFF | TGTGCCAGCAGCCCAGGCGGCAGGGTATACAATGAGCAGTTCTTC